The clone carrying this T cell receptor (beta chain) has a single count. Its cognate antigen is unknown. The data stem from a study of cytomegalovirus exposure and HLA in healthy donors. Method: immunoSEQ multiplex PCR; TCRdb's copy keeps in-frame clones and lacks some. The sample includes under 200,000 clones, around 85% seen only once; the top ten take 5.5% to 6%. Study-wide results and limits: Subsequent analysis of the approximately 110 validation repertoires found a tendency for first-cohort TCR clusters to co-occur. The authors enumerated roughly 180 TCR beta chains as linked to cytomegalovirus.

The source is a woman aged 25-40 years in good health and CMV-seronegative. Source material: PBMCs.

The CDR3 sequence: CASSTGLAGGVQETQYF. For the CDR3, the DNA is TGCGCCAGCAGCACGGGACTAGCGGGAGGTGTTCAAGAGACCCAGTACTTC. The V gene is TRBV5-1, the J gene TRBJ2-5; 15 bases line up with TRBD2. Trimming at V came to 4 bases and at J to 2 bases, leaving 6 bases not matched to a gene. This CDR3 comprises 17 residues. Germline V gene data show CDR1 as SGHRS and CDR2 as YFSETQ.